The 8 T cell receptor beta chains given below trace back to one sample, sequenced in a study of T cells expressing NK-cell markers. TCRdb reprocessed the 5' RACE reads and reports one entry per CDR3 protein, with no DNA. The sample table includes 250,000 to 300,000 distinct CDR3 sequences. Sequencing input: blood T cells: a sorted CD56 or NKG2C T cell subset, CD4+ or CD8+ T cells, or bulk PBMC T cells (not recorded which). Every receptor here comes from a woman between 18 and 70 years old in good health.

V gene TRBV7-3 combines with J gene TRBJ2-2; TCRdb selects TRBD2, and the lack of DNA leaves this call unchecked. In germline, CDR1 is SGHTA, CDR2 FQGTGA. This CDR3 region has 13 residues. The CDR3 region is CASSTTSTGELFF.

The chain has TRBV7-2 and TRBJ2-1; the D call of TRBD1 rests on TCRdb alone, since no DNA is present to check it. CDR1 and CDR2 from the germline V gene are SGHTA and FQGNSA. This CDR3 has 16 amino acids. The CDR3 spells CASSLALGTAEGMQFF.

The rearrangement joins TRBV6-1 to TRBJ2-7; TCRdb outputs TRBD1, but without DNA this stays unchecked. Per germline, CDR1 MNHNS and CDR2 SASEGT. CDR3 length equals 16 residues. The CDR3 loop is CASSTRDKITPYEQYF.

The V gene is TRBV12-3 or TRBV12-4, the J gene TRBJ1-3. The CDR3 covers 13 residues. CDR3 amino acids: CASSLGTGNTIYF.

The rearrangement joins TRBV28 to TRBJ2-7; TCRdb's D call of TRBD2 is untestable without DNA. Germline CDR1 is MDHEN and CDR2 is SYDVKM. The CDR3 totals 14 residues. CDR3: CASSSGPREHEQYF.

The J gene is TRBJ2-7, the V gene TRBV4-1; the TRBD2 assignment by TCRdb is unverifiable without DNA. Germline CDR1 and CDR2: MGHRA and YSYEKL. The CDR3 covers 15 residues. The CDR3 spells CASSQDSGPPYEQYF.

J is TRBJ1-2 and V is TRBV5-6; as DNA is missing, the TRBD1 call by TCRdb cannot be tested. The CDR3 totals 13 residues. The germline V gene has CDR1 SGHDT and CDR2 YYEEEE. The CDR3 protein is CASTRQGGYGYTF.

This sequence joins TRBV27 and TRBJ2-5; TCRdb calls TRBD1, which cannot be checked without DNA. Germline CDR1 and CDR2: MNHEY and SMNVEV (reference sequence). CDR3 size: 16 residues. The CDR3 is CASSPLRGGFQETQYF.